This passage covers 10 T cell receptor beta chains from one sample sequenced in a study of blood T cell repertoires in COVID-19. Sequenced by immunoSEQ multiplex PCR; TCRdb stores in-frame clones only, minus some. The sample lists about 220,000 clones, around 80% occurring once. The specimen sequenced was peripheral blood. Receptors were obtained from a human donor in a cohort sampled during active COVID-19.

J is TRBJ1-2 and V is TRBV5-6; the match to TRBD1 covers 8 bases. With 1 base clipped from V and 7 bases from J, the junction kept 18 bases outside the gene matches. Per the germline V gene, CDR1 is SGHDT and CDR2 is YYEEEE. CDR3 length: 18 amino acids. In DNA form, the CDR3 reads TGTGCCAGCAGCTTGATTTGGAGGTGGGACAGGATATCTGGTGGCTACACCTTC. Encoded protein: CASSLIWRWDRISGGYTF.

The CDR3 DNA is TGTGCCAGCTCACCGGTCGGTACCTTCTCTGGAAACACCATATATTTT. Translated: CASSPVGTFSGNTIYF. This chain joins TRBV18 and TRBJ1-3; D not resolved. The CDR3 spans 16 residues. The V end was cut by 3 bases, the J end by 0 bases, with 12 bases between. The V gene's germline CDR1 is KGHSH and CDR2 LQKENI.

The chain links TRBV10-3 to TRBJ2-2; 9 positions agree with TRBD2. This CDR3 region has 14 residues. Per germline, CDR1 ENHRY and CDR2 SYGVKD. After removal of 11 bases from V and 8 bases from J, the junction contained 12 bases not matched to a gene. The CDR3 bases are TGTGCCGTCAAACCTAGCGGGGTCAATGGGGAGCTGTTTTTT. It yields the protein CAVKPSGVNGELFF.

This clone appeared once. The genes are TRBV7-9 and TRBJ1-3, with D perhaps TRBD1 (5 bases). The CDR3 has 14 residues. From germline, CDR1 is SEHNR and CDR2 FQNEAQ (reference sequence). Trimming cost V 5 bases and J 8 bases, with 16 bases left between them. The CDR3 nucleotides read TGTGCCAGCAGCCCATCTGCGGGGGGGTACACCATATATTTT. This gives the protein CASSPSAGGYTIYF. Using reference TRBV7-9 and TRBJ1-3 for the parts outside the CDR3, the full variable domain is DTGVSQNPRHKITKRGQNVTFRCDPISEHNRLYWYRQTLGQGPEFLTYFQNEAQLEKSRLLSDRFSAERPKGSFSTLEIQRTEQGDSAMYLCASSPSAGGYTIYFGEGSWLTVV.

The J gene is TRBJ1-5, the V gene TRBV27, with a weak D call TRBD1 (6 bases). The CDR3 spans 15 residues. Trimming removed 5 bases at V and 2 bases at J, with 13 bases between. Germline V gene lookup returns CDR1 MNHEY and CDR2 SMNVEV (reference sequence). The CDR3: CASSPTRTGNQPQHF. In DNA form, the CDR3 reads TGTGCCAGCAGTCCGACAAGGACAGGCAATCAGCCCCAGCATTTT.

V gene TRBV4-3 combines with J gene TRBJ1-1; D remains ambiguous. CDR1 LGHNA and CDR2 YSLEER come from the germline V gene. The V end lost 0 bases, the J end lost 3 bases, and 11 bases lay between the germline ends. This CDR3 region has 15 residues. The CDR3 loop reads CASSQDPTRDTEAFF. Written as DNA, the CDR3 is TGCGCCAGCAGCCAAGATCCCACCCGGGACACTGAAGCTTTCTTT.

This clone was seen a single time. The rearrangement joins TRBV11-3 to TRBJ2-6; D not certain. Trimming removed 5 bases from V and 1 base from J, with 6 bases in between. Germline V gene sequence: CDR1 SGHNT, CDR2 YENEEA. The CDR3 loop spans 14 amino acids. The CDR3 sequence is CASSPVSGANVLTF. For the CDR3, the DNA is TGTGCCAGCAGCCCCGTATCTGGGGCCAACGTCCTGACTTTC.

The chain uses TRBV12-5 and TRBJ1-6, with a tentative D call TRBD1 (5 bases). Trimming removed 2 bases at V and 2 bases at J, with 19 bases between. CDR3 length equals 19 residues. Germline V gene sequence: CDR1 LGHNT, CDR2 FRNRAP. The CDR3 DNA sequence: TGTGCTAGTGGTTTGCTTGGAGGAGGGGAGATCCCCTATAATTCACCCCTCCACTTT. Protein sequence: CASGLLGGGEIPYNSPLHF.

This rearrangement joins TRBV10-3 to TRBJ2-3; TRBD2 matches at 7 bases. V lost 0 bases to trimming and J lost 2 bases; unmatched junction nucleotides: 2. CDR3 length: 15 amino acids. Germline V CDR1 and CDR2: ENHRY, SYGVKD. The CDR3 sequence is CAISESSGATDTQYF. CDR3 DNA: TGTGCCATCAGTGAGTCGAGCGGGGCCACAGATACGCAGTATTTT.

The chain combines TRBV6-6 with TRBJ2-3; 9 bases line up with TRBD2. The J segment lost 6 bases and the V segment lost 2 bases, leaving 6 bases of the junction unmatched. Germline V gene lookup returns CDR1 MNHNY and CDR2 SVGAGI (reference sequence). CDR3 length: 15 amino acids. This CDR3 is CASSYPAGGEDTQYF. The CDR3 nucleotides read TGTGCCAGCAGTTACCCAGCGGGGGGCGAGGATACGCAGTATTTT.